Sequencing of this T cell receptor (beta chain) was carried out in a study of T cell responses to AZD1222 COVID-19 vaccine. Germline V CDR1 and CDR2: LGHDT, YNNKEL (reference sequence). V lost 4 bases and J lost 2, with 12 bases in between. The CDR3 totals 14 residues. Worth noting for this clone: Antigen unknown.

Whole-study findings and limits: Seropositivity was recorded at baseline in only 6 or 7 AZD1222 recipients. All repertoire sampling was performed exclusively after the peak T cell response.

TCRdb's table, derived via immunoSEQ multiplex PCR, lists solely in-frame clones and lacks some. Of 90,000 to 150,000 clones listed, about nine tenths are singletons. Combined were second doses at about 4 or about 12 weeks. This receptor was identified in an adult who received the AZD1222 COVID-19 vaccine. The sample was peripheral blood, taken 28 days after the second AZD1222 dose. V usage is TRBV3-1 (or the pseudogene TRBV3-2) and J usage is TRBJ2-7; a possible D gene is TRBD1 (6 bases). The CDR3 is CASSPRTATYEQYF. In DNA, the CDR3 is TGTGCCAGCAGCCCTCGGACAGCTACCTACGAGCAGTACTTC.